The T cell receptor (beta chain) described here comes from a study of T cell responses to AZD1222 COVID-19 vaccine. Study findings and constraints: Spike-specific TCR breadth and depth were elevated following two AZD1222 doses. Vaccine-related CD4 TCRs covered spike, predominating at 160-218 and 743-854. In a largely white British group with more females than males, clonal diversity was possibly underestimated. Just a handful of AZD1222 recipients were seropositive at baseline.

Concerning this clone itself: Its target is unknown.

Profiling relied on immunoSEQ multiplex PCR, and the TCRdb table lists in-frame clones only, not all of them. This sample has over 150,000 clones; 85% to 95% occur once, and the top ten carry roughly 1%. The sequencing used peripheral blood, collected 28 days after the second dose of the MenACWY control vaccine. This TCR was recovered from an adult who received the MenACWY meningococcal vaccine as a control.

The chain's CDR3 is CASSSGRVGQHF. The DNA of the CDR3 is TGTGCCAGCTCATCCGGTAGAGTGGGCCAGCATTTT. The chain links TRBV18 to TRBJ1-5; no clear D gene. The CDR3 runs 12 residues. Germline V gene lookup returns CDR1 KGHSH and CDR2 LQKENI. The ends were cut back, 5 bases at V and 12 bases at J, with 14 bases in the middle.